This TCR beta chain came from a study of OX40 agonist ivuxolimab in advanced cancers. Profiled with immunoSEQ multiplex PCR; TCRdb holds only in-frame clones, not every one. The repertoire holds tens of thousands of clones, roughly 88% seen once, with 3% to 4.5% in the top ten. The V and J ends lost 8 bases and 3 bases respectively, with 11 bases between them. This CDR3 region has 12 residues. Germline loops: CDR1 ENHRY, CDR2 SYGVKD. The genes are TRBV10-3 and TRBJ2-7; TRBD1 is a possible D gene (6 bases). This clonotype originated in an adult with an advanced solid tumor such as melanoma, head and neck, liver or kidney cancer. The sequencing here drew on CD4+ or CD8+ T cells sorted from blood, taken in a trial of the OX40 agonist ivuxolimab. The CDR3 protein is CAIFDRNYEQYF. The CDR3 DNA reads as TGTGCCATCTTTGACAGGAACTACGAGCAGTACTTC.